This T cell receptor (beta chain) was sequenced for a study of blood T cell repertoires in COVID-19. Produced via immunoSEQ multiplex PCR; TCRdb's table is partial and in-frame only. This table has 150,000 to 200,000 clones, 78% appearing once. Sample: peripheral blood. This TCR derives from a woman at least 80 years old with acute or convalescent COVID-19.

The CDR3 coding sequence is TGTGCCAGCTCACCATCCAAGGGGGTTGGTGACACTGAAGCTTTCTTT. Its protein is CASSPSKGVGDTEAFF. V and J are TRBV18 and TRBJ1-1, with D possibly being TRBD1 (6 bases). There are 16 residues in the CDR3. Germline V gene lookup returns CDR1 KGHSH and CDR2 LQKENI. The V end lost 2 bases, the J end lost 3 bases, and 16 bases lay between the germline ends.